What follows are 27 T cell receptor beta chains derived from one specimen sequenced in a study of blood T cell repertoires in COVID-19. Here immunoSEQ multiplex PCR was the method, and the copy in TCRdb shows in-frame clones only, minus some. This table holds 50,000 to 65,000 clones, more than 85% found once. Source material: peripheral blood. The origin of the receptors is a man aged 50 to 59 with acute or convalescent COVID-19.

The chain combines TRBV10-2 with TRBJ1-1; no reliable D call. Trimming removed 2 bases at V and 10 bases at J, with 11 bases between. Germline V gene data show CDR1 as WSHSY and CDR2 as SAAADI. The CDR3 runs 12 residues. This CDR3 is CASSEMTSLAFF. The CDR3 nucleotides are TGCGCCAGCAGTGAGATGACAAGCCTAGCTTTCTTT.

The V call is TRBV2, the J call TRBJ2-7, with 10 bases identical to TRBD1. The junction had 7 bases not matched to a gene; V was cut back by 1 base and J by 7 bases. Germline values: CDR1 SNHLY, CDR2 FYNNEI. This CDR3 region has 15 residues. The CDR3 DNA reads TGTGCCAGCAGTGAAGTGGGACAGGGGCAGGGGGAGCAGTACTTC. Translated: CASSEVGQGQGEQYF.

The rearrangement joins TRBV4-2 to TRBJ2-7; TRBD1 matches 8 bases. The CDR3 has 17 amino acids. V lost 1 base and J lost 3; bases outside the gene matches: 11. Germline V gives CDR1 LGHNA, CDR2 YNFKEQ. Written as DNA, the CDR3 is TGTGCCAGCAGCCAAGTATCAGGGGGCGAGAGTATCTACGAGCAGTACTTC. Translation gives CASSQVSGGESIYEQYF.

V and J are TRBV28 and TRBJ1-1; weak D call: TRBD1 (6 bases). Germline CDR1 reads MDHEN; CDR2 reads SYDVKM. Trimming removed 3 bases at V and 1 base at J, with 9 bases between. The CDR3 has 14 amino acids. In nucleotides, the CDR3 is TGTGCCAGCAGTTTCTCAGGGGAGAACACTGAAGCTTTCTTT. This encodes CASSFSGENTEAFF.

The chain links TRBV6-2 or TRBV6-3 to TRBJ2-2; a possible D gene is TRBD2 (5 bases). The CDR3 spans 17 residues. Trimming stripped 1 base from V and 2 bases from J, with 14 bases between. Germline V gene data show CDR1 as MNHEY and CDR2 as SVGEGT. CDR3 loop: CASSYFLGSSNTGELFF. DNA for the CDR3: TGTGCCAGCAGTTACTTTTTGGGGAGCTCCAACACCGGGGAGCTGTTTTTT.

This clone was observed a few times. The gene calls are TRBV18 and TRBJ1-1; no reliable D call. Trimming removed 2 bases from V and 4 bases from J, with 11 bases in between. Germline V lookup: CDR1 KGHSH, CDR2 LQKENI. The CDR3 runs to 14 residues. CDR3 sequence reads: CASSPISNPTEAFF. DNA of the CDR3: TGTGCCAGCTCACCAATTAGTAATCCCACTGAAGCTTTCTTT.

V gene TRBV28 combines with J gene TRBJ2-7; D is possibly TRBD1 (5 bases). This CDR3 spans 16 amino acids. The V and J ends lost 2 bases and 1 base respectively, with 15 bases between them. CDR1 is MDHEN and CDR2 is SYDVKM in the germline V gene. The CDR3 region is CASSLRGTYSSYEQYF. The DNA for the CDR3 is TGTGCCAGCAGTTTAAGGGGTACGTACTCTTCCTACGAGCAGTACTTC.

The J gene is TRBJ2-3, the V gene TRBV24-1, with 9 nucleotides matching TRBD2. V shed 8 bases, J shed 4 bases, and the junction held 9 bases outside the gene matches. The CDR3 is made up of 15 amino acids. Germline CDR1 and CDR2: KGHDR and SFDVKD. This CDR3 is CATNGAGGPPDTQYF. The CDR3 DNA reads TGTGCCACCAATGGGGCGGGGGGGCCCCCAGATACGCAGTATTTT.

The chain employs TRBV7-4 and TRBJ2-2; a possible D gene is TRBD1 (6 bases). Germline CDR1 and CDR2: SGHVT and SQSDAQ. V shed 2 bases and J shed 0 bases, with 10 bases lying between them. There are 16 residues in the CDR3. The DNA of the CDR3 is TGTGCCAGCAGCTTAAATCGGGACACGAACACCGGGGAGCTGTTTTTT. Translated, it gives CASSLNRDTNTGELFF.

The rearrangement uses TRBV18 and TRBJ1-3, with D uncertain. Per germline, CDR1 KGHSH and CDR2 LQKENI. V was cut by 3 bases and J by 3 bases, with 18 bases left in between. CDR3 length: 17 amino acids. CDR3 sequence: CASSPLRAPRDGNTIYF. In DNA form, the CDR3 reads TGTGCCAGCTCACCGCTGAGGGCGCCAAGGGATGGAAACACCATATATTTT.

CDR3 residues: CASGGGAYADEQFF. CDR3 bases: TGTGCCAGCGGCGGGGGGGCCTATGCAGATGAGCAGTTCTTC. This rearrangement joins TRBV11-3 to TRBJ2-1; 9 positions match TRBD2. The CDR3 has 14 amino acids. The germline V gene encodes CDR1 SGHNT and CDR2 YENEEA. V was clipped by 8 bases and J by 8 bases; unmatched bases: 10.

This clone came up once. The rearrangement uses TRBV18 and TRBJ1-2; D is unresolved. Trimming stripped 6 bases from V and 5 bases from J, with 19 bases between. Looked up from germline, CDR1 is KGHSH and CDR2 is LQKENI. The CDR3 runs 15 residues. CDR3 amino acids: CASSLLEGGRYGYTF. The CDR3 coding sequence is TGTGCCAGCTCCCTCCTGGAGGGAGGGAGATATGGCTACACCTTC.

The chain uses TRBV5-1 and TRBJ1-2, with 8 bases aligning to TRBD1. Germline trimming cut 0 bases from V and 4 bases from J; bases unmatched to any gene: 5. This CDR3 has 15 amino acids. Germline CDR1 SGHRS, CDR2 YFSETQ. CDR3 in amino acids: CASSLVAGGTYGYTF. CDR3 sequence (DNA): TGCGCCAGCAGCTTGGTGGCAGGGGGCACCTATGGCTACACCTTC.

The rearrangement joins TRBV7-2 to TRBJ2-1; TRBD2 is a possible D gene (6 bases). Germline-derived CDR1 and CDR2 are SGHTA and FQGNSA. This CDR3 region has 14 residues. V shed 0 bases and J shed 6 bases, with 9 bases lying between them. The CDR3 spells CASSLAGTLNEQFF. Written as DNA, the CDR3 is TGTGCCAGCAGCTTAGCCGGGACTCTCAATGAGCAGTTCTTC.

The rearrangement joins TRBV7-8 to TRBJ1-1; perhaps TRBD1 as D (5 bases). CDR1 SGHVS and CDR2 FQNEAQ come from the germline V gene. The V end was cut by 5 bases, the J end by 0 bases, with 13 bases between. This CDR3 comprises 15 residues. This CDR3 reads CASSPTVIMNTEAFF. CDR3 sequence (DNA): TGTGCCAGCAGCCCGACAGTTATCATGAACACTGAAGCTTTCTTT.

This chain connects TRBV10-2 to TRBJ1-1, with TRBD1 matching over 7 bases. After removal of 6 bases from V and 4 bases from J, the junction contained 8 bases not matched to a gene. Germline CDR1 WSHSY, CDR2 SAAADI. The CDR3 length is 14 residues. DNA of the CDR3: TGCGCCAGCAGCCGACAGGGAAGGATCACTGAAGCTTTCTTT. It is translated as CASSRQGRITEAFF.

The chain carries TRBV7-6 and TRBJ2-2; TRBD1 might be the D (6 bases). The CDR3 runs to 17 residues. CDR1 SGHVS and CDR2 FNYEAQ come from the germline V gene. V lost 3 bases to trimming and J lost 1 base, with 15 bases between them. CDR3 sequence (DNA): TGTGCCAGCAGCTTTTTTTCTAGGGGGTTGAACACCGGGGAGCTGTTTTTT. Translation gives CASSFFSRGLNTGELFF.

V usage is TRBV5-1 and J usage is TRBJ1-1; 7 positions agree with TRBD1. V lost 0 bases to trimming and J lost 2 bases; unmatched junction nucleotides: 7. This CDR3 is 16 amino acids long. Germline CDR1 SGHRS, CDR2 YFSETQ. The CDR3 reads CASSLAPGQTNTEAFF. Here the CDR3 DNA reads TGCGCCAGCAGCTTGGCCCCGGGACAGACAAACACTGAAGCTTTCTTT.

The V and J genes are TRBV5-5 and TRBJ1-2; D ambiguous. The CDR3 is 15 amino acids. V shed 1 base and J shed 3 bases, with 13 bases lying between them. Germline V lookup: CDR1 SGHKS, CDR2 YYEKEE (reference sequence). This CDR3 reads CASSLREVSDYGYTF. CDR3 coding DNA: TGTGCCAGCAGCTTGCGGGAGGTTAGTGACTATGGCTACACCTTC.

The chain links TRBV2 to TRBJ2-1; 12 positions match TRBD2. This CDR3 region has 14 residues. Trimming at V came to 7 bases and at J to 9 bases, leaving 7 bases not matched to a gene. Germline assignment: CDR1 SNHLY and CDR2 FYNNEI. The CDR3 bases are TGTGCCAGCAAGGCTAGCGGGGGGGCGGGTGAGCAGTTCTTC. Amino acids: CASKASGGAGEQFF.

The V and J genes are TRBV2 and TRBJ1-6; weak D call: TRBD1 (6 bases). CDR1 and CDR2 (germline): SNHLY, FYNNEI. This CDR3 comprises 15 residues. With 6 bases removed from V and 6 bases from J, the gap between germline ends came to 15 bases. CDR3 nucleotides: TGTGCCAGCAGGGAACAGGGTACCCGTAATTCACCCCTCCACTTT. It codes for CASREQGTRNSPLHF.

The V gene is TRBV3-1 (or the pseudogene TRBV3-2), the J gene TRBJ2-7; 8 positions match TRBD1. CDR1 LGHDT and CDR2 YNNKEL come from the germline V gene (reference sequence). The CDR3 spans 14 residues. The junction had 6 bases not matched to a gene; V was cut back by 5 bases and J by 3 bases. CDR3 in amino acids: CASSRRDRYYEQYF. DNA for the CDR3: TGTGCCAGCAGCAGACGGGACAGGTACTACGAGCAGTACTTC.

The V gene is TRBV25-1, the J gene TRBJ1-6; a possible D gene is TRBD1 (6 bases). Germline CDR1 is MGHDK and CDR2 is SYGVNS. Trimming stripped 3 bases from V and 7 bases from J, with 13 bases between. CDR3 length: 15 amino acids. The CDR3 sequence is CASSDPRGANSPLHF. Written as DNA, the CDR3 is TGTGCCAGCAGTGATCCCAGGGGCGCCAATTCACCCCTCCACTTT.

This chain uses TRBV5-6 with TRBJ1-1; unclear D gene. CDR1 and CDR2 from the germline V gene are SGHDT and YYEEEE. CDR3 length: 14 residues. Trimming pared 2 bases from V and 0 bases from J, leaving 8 bases between. Here the CDR3 DNA reads TGTGCCAGCAGCTTATCTACAGTGAACACTGAAGCTTTCTTT. The encoded protein is CASSLSTVNTEAFF.

J is TRBJ2-5 and V is TRBV5-1; 7 positions agree with TRBD2. Losses at the gene ends were 3 bases for V and 2 bases for J; bases not matched to a gene: 4. CDR1 is SGHRS and CDR2 is YFSETQ in the germline V gene. The CDR3 totals 14 residues. CDR3 in amino acids: CASSSSAGQETQYF. The CDR3 DNA reads TGCGCCAGCAGCTCCTCAGCGGGGCAAGAGACCCAGTACTTC.

This clone was counted between two and nine times. The V gene is TRBV24-1, the J gene TRBJ1-1; possibly TRBD1 for D (6 bases). There are 13 residues in the CDR3. Trimming removed 10 bases at V and 3 bases at J, with 14 bases between. CDR1 and CDR2 (germline): KGHDR, SFDVKD. The CDR3 DNA reads TGTGCCACAAGTAAGACAGGCTACACTGAAGCTTTCTTT. It translates to CATSKTGYTEAFF.

The J gene is TRBJ2-2, the V gene TRBV5-1, with 8 bases aligning to TRBD1. The CDR3 loop spans 15 amino acids. J was trimmed by 6 bases and V by 4 bases; bases with no gene match: 8. The germline V gene encodes CDR1 SGHRS and CDR2 YFSETQ. DNA for the CDR3: TGCGCCAGCAGCGCGGACAGGGTGAAGCCCGGGGAGCTGTTTTTT. This codes for CASSADRVKPGELFF.